These 8 T cell receptor beta chains share one sample of origin, sequenced in a study of long-term antiretroviral therapy in people with HIV. The assay, immunoSEQ v3.0, was run at survey level. The protocol was immunoSEQ multiplex PCR, while the TCRdb copy is restricted to in-frame clones and leaves out a portion. Of around 30,000 clones in the sample, 84% were seen once. This material consisted of unsorted PBMCs, taken 0.4 years after starting antiretroviral therapy. These receptors were taken from a man between 18 and 29 years old with HIV.

This chain connects TRBV5-1 to TRBJ2-1; TRBD2 matches 10 bases. Trimming at V came to 5 bases and at J to 3 bases, leaving 8 bases not matched to a gene. Looked up from germline, CDR1 is SGHRS and CDR2 is YFSETQ. The CDR3 spans 16 residues. The CDR3 DNA sequence: TGCGCCAGCAGTTCTGGAGCGGGAGGGGTCTACAATGAGCAGTTCTTC. Its protein product is CASSSGAGGVYNEQFF.

V gene TRBV6-5 combines with J gene TRBJ2-3, with a weak D call TRBD1 (5 bases). Germline CDR1 MNHEY, CDR2 SVGAGI. The CDR3 spans 14 residues. With 0 bases removed from V and 6 bases from J, the gap between germline ends came to 10 bases. As DNA, the CDR3 is TGTGCCAGCAGTTACTCGATTCCAGGGGATACGCAGTATTTT. Translating gives CASSYSIPGDTQYF.

This chain uses TRBV27 with TRBJ1-2, with D possibly matching TRBD1 (5 bases). CDR3 length equals 15 residues. Trimming took off 6 bases at V and 3 bases at J, with 17 bases between the two ends. Germline V gene lookup returns CDR1 MNHEY and CDR2 SMNVEV (reference sequence). CDR3 in amino acids: CASRGQDFGHYGYTF. For the CDR3, the DNA is TGTGCCAGCAGGGGGCAAGATTTTGGCCACTATGGCTACACCTTC.

The chain carries TRBV25-1 and TRBJ2-7; D is possibly TRBD1 or TRBD2 (5 bases each). Trimming took 4 bases from V and 4 from J, leaving 8 bases between them. This CDR3 comprises 12 residues. CDR1 is MGHDK, CDR2 SYGVNS, per germline. The DNA of the CDR3 is TGTGCCAGCAGTGGGTGGGGGTACGAGCAGTACTTC. Translated, it gives CASSGWGYEQYF.

V gene TRBV5-1 combines with J gene TRBJ1-2; 7 bases align to TRBD1. V dropped 0 bases and J dropped 3; count of bases not matched to a gene: 5. There are 15 residues in the CDR3. CDR1 is SGHRS and CDR2 is YFSETQ in the germline V gene. CDR3: CASSLASGTDYGYTF. The CDR3 DNA sequence: TGCGCCAGCAGCTTGGCCTCCGGGACAGACTATGGCTACACCTTC.

The gene calls are TRBV5-4 and TRBJ1-1; D may be TRBD1 (5 bases). Trimming stripped 4 bases from V and 2 bases from J, with 12 bases between. The CDR3 has 14 residues. Per germline, CDR1 SGHNT and CDR2 YYREEE (reference sequence). The CDR3 spells CASSVKGVNTEAFF. As DNA, the CDR3 is TGTGCCAGCAGCGTCAAAGGGGTAAACACTGAAGCTTTCTTT.

The chain carries TRBV5-1 and TRBJ2-5; D gene uncertain. The V end was cut by 2 bases, the J end by 4 bases, with 12 bases between. The CDR3 length is 14 residues. The germline V gene encodes CDR1 SGHRS and CDR2 YFSETQ. This CDR3 reads CASSFGSRVETQYF. CDR3 DNA sequence: TGCGCCAGCAGCTTCGGCTCCCGGGTAGAGACCCAGTACTTC.

This sequence joins TRBV19 and TRBJ2-7; D may be TRBD2 (5 bases). The CDR3 totals 13 residues. Germline V CDR1 and CDR2: LNHDA, SQIVND (reference sequence). Trimming removed 6 bases at V and 5 bases at J, with 14 bases between. The CDR3 loop reads CASRRRGGDEQYF. DNA for the CDR3: TGTGCCAGTAGGCGACGGGGTGGGGACGAGCAGTACTTC.